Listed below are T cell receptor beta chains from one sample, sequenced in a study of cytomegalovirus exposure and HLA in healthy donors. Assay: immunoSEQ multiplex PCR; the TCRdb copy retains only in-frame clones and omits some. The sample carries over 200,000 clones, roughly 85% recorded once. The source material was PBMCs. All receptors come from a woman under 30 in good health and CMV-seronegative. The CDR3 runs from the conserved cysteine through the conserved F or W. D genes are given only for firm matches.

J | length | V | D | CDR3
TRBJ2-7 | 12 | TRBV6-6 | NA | CASSYSCYEQYF
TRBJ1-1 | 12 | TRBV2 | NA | CATYTGRTEAFF
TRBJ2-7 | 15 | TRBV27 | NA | CASSSGTLTTYEQYF
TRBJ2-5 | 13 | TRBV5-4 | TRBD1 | CASGTVNQETQYF
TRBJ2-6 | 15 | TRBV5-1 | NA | CASSLWPEGANVLTF
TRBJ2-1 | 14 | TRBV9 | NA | CASSAWDAAFEQFF
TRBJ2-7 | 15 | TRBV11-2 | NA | CASSLDAGSSYEQYF
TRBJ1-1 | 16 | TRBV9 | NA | CASSVGLGRRDTEAFF
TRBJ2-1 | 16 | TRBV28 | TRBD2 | CASSPAATSSYNEQFF
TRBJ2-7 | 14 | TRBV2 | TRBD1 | CATKPGQGAYEQYF
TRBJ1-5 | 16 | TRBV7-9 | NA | CASSPGRGASNQPQHF
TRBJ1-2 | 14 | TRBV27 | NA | CASSLLSGRGGYTF
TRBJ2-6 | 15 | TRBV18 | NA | CASSPRKVGANVLTF
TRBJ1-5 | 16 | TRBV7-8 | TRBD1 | CASSLEGQASNQPQHF
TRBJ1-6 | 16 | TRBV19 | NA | CASSIPDPGFNSPLHF
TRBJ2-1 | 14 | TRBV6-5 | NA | CASSYKGQDNEQFF
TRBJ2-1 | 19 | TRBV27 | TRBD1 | CASSPFTEPSHRGYNEQFF
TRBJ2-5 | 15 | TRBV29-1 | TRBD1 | CSVTRDRGTQETQYF
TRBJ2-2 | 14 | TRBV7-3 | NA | CASRADTNTGELFF
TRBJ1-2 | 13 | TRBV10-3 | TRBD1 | CAISDEGAYGYTF
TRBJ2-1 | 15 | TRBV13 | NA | CASSPGGSSYNEQFF
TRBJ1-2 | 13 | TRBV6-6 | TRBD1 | CASSGDRVYGYTF
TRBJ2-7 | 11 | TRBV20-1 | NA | CSARDLLEQYF
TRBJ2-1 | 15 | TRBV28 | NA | CASSFFWRGYNEQFF
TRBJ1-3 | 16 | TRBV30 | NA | CAWSVRAASSGNTIYF